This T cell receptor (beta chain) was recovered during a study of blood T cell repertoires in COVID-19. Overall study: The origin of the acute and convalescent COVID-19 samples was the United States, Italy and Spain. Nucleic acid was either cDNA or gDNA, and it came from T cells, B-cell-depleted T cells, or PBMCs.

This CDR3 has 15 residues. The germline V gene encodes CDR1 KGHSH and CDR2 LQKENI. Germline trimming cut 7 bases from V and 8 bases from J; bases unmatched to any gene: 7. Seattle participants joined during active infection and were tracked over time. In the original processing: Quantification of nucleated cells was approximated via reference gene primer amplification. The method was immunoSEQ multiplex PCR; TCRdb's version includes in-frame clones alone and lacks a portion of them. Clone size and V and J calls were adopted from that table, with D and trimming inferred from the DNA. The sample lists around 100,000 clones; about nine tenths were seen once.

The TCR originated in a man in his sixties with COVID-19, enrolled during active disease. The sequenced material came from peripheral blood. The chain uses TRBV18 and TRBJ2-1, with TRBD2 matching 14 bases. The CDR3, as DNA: TGTGCCAGCTGGACCGGGACTAGCGGGAGCTATGAGCAGTTCTTC. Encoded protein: CASWTGTSGSYEQFF.